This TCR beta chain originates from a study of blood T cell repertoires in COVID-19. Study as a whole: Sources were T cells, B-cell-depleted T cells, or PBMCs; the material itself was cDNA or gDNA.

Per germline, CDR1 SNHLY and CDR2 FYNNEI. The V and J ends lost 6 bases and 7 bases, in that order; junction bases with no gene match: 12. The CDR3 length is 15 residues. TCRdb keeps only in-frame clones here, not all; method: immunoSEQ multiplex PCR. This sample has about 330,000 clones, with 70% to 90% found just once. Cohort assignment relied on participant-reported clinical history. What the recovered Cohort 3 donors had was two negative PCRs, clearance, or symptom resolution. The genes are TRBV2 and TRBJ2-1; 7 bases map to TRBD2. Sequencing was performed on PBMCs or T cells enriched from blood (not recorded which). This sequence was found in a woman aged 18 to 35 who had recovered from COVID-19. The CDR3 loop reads CASSGLELAGNEQFF. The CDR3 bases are TGTGCCAGCAGCGGACTAGAACTGGCGGGGAATGAGCAGTTCTTC.